This entry lists 27 T cell receptor beta chains sequenced from one sample in a study of cytomegalovirus exposure and HLA in healthy donors. Primers for the PCR totalled 60 Vbeta and 13 Jbeta. Generated by immunoSEQ multiplex PCR, the TCRdb table keeps only in-frame clones and is missing some. The table records roughly 75,000 clones, roughly 88% of them present only once. Sequencing used PBMCs. These receptors were taken from a man aged 70 or older in good health and CMV-seropositive.

The chain couples TRBV30 to TRBJ2-5; 8 positions agree with TRBD2. Trimming took 1 base from V and 5 from J; bases not matched to a gene: 12. Germline V lookup: CDR1 GTSNPN, CDR2 SVGIG (reference sequence). This CDR3 region has 16 residues. CDR3 coding DNA: TGTGCCTGGAGTGACCTTGGTCGGGGCGGGGGGGAGACCCAGTACTTC. It is translated as CAWSDLGRGGGETQYF.

The chain carries TRBV6-5 and TRBJ2-1, with 10 bases identical to TRBD1. V lost 6 bases and J lost 6; bases outside the gene matches: 5. Germline assignment: CDR1 MNHEY and CDR2 SVGAGI. The CDR3 extends over 14 amino acids. DNA for the CDR3: TGTGCCAGCAGACCCTGGACAGGGGGCAATGAGCAGTTCTTC. Protein product: CASRPWTGGNEQFF.

The J gene is TRBJ1-3, the V gene TRBV28, with D possibly being TRBD1 (5 bases). V shed 6 bases and J shed 0 bases, with 9 bases lying between them. This CDR3 is 14 amino acids long. The germline gives CDR1 MDHEN, CDR2 SYDVKM. The CDR3 nucleotides read TGTGCCAGCAGGGCTACAGGCTCTGGAAACACCATATATTTT. Protein: CASRATGSGNTIYF.

The V call is TRBV19, the J call TRBJ2-2; possible D gene TRBD1, 5 bases. V lost 4 bases and J 3 bases, leaving 9 bases between the germline ends. Germline V lookup: CDR1 LNHDA, CDR2 SQIVND (reference sequence). The CDR3 consists of 14 residues. The CDR3 DNA sequence: TGTGCCAGTAGTAAGGGGCAGGACACCGGGGAGCTGTTTTTT. Amino acids: CASSKGQDTGELFF. Full variable domain (missing parts from reference TRBV19 and TRBJ2-2): DGGITQSPKYLFRKEGQNVTLSCEQNLNHDAMYWYRQDPGQGLRLIYYSQIVNDFQKGDIAEGYSVSREKKESFPLTVTSAQKNPTAFYLCASSKGQDTGELFFGEGSRLTVL.

This clone is a singleton in its sample. The chain has TRBV6-1 and TRBJ2-7; unclear D gene. CDR1 and CDR2 from the germline V gene are MNHNS and SASEGT. The CDR3 runs 13 residues. V lost 3 bases and J lost 3, with 9 bases in between. In DNA form, the CDR3 reads TGTGCCAGCAGTGACAGGTCCATCTACGAGCAGTACTTC. It yields the protein CASSDRSIYEQYF.

The rearrangement joins TRBV2 to TRBJ2-1; TRBD2 is a possible D gene (5 bases). The CDR3 runs to 12 residues. Germline CDR1 SNHLY, CDR2 FYNNEI. V lost 6 bases, J lost 6 bases, and 9 bases lay in between. The DNA for the CDR3 is TGTGCCAGCAGACCCGGACTCAATGAGCAGTTCTTC. This sequence encodes CASRPGLNEQFF.

This clone was counted a single time. V usage is TRBV30 and J usage is TRBJ2-7; 9 nucleotides agree with TRBD1. The germline V gene has CDR1 GTSNPN and CDR2 SVGIG (reference sequence). CDR3 size: 13 residues. This CDR3 is CALTGGSIYEQYF. CDR3 sequence (DNA): TGTGCTCTTACAGGGGGCTCCATATACGAGCAGTACTTC.

V is TRBV11-2 and J is TRBJ1-1; D call uncertain. Trimming removed 4 bases from V and 5 bases from J, with 11 bases in between. The CDR3 has 13 residues. Germline V gene sequence: CDR1 SGHAT, CDR2 FQNNGV. DNA of the CDR3: TGTGCCAGCAGCTCTGACGGGGTGACTGAAGCTTTCTTT. It specifies CASSSDGVTEAFF.

V is TRBV5-1 and J is TRBJ2-3, with 14 bases that match TRBD2. Germline V gene sequence: CDR1 SGHRS, CDR2 YFSETQ. The CDR3 consists of 16 residues. V lost 3 bases and J lost 3; bases outside the gene matches: 3. CDR3 coding DNA: TGCGCCAGCAGCTCCGGGACTAGCGGGAGTACAGATACGCAGTATTTT. The encoded protein is CASSSGTSGSTDTQYF.

The rearrangement links TRBV6-1 to TRBJ1-2; D possibly corresponds to TRBD1 (5 bases). With 2 bases removed from V and 8 bases from J, the gap between germline ends came to 15 bases. This CDR3 has 14 amino acids. Germline V CDR1 and CDR2: MNHNS, SASEGT. CDR3 DNA sequence: TGTGCCAGCAGTGAAAGTTGGGGCTCCGGCGGCTACACCTTC. Its protein is CASSESWGSGGYTF.

This chain connects TRBV5-3 to TRBJ1-6, with 7 bases fitting TRBD1. TRBV5-3 counts as an open reading frame of uncertain function. The J segment lost 10 bases and the V segment lost 3 bases, leaving 7 bases of the junction unmatched. The CDR3 contains 14 residues. DNA of the CDR3: TGTGCCAGAAGCTCTTCGACAGGGCGGTCACCCCTCCACTTT. This encodes CARSSSTGRSPLHF.

The V call is TRBV2, the J call TRBJ2-2, with D perhaps TRBD1 (7 bases). The CDR3 consists of 14 residues. Trimming took off 4 bases at V and 5 bases at J, with 11 bases between the two ends. Germline CDR1 reads SNHLY; CDR2 reads FYNNEI. The CDR3: CASSGQGGTGELFF. The CDR3 DNA reads as TGTGCCAGCAGTGGGCAGGGGGGTACCGGGGAGCTGTTTTTT.

The V gene is TRBV27, the J gene TRBJ2-2, with D unresolved. The CDR3 spans 12 residues. In germline, CDR1 is MNHEY, CDR2 SMNVEV (reference sequence). Trimming took 5 bases from V and 4 from J, leaving 5 bases between them. CDR3 nucleotide sequence: TGTGCCAGCAGTCTAATCACCGGGGAGCTGTTTTTT. This translates into CASSLITGELFF.

In nucleotides, the CDR3 is TGCAGCACGGGACAGGGGGCCGGTGAAGCTTTCTTT. Its protein product is CSTGQGAGEAFF. The chain recombines TRBV29-1 with TRBJ1-1, with 12 bases matching TRBD1. This CDR3 region has 12 residues. The ends lost 8 bases at V and 7 bases at J; junction bases unmatched: 5. Germline CDR1 is SQVTM and CDR2 is ANQGSEA.

This clone has more than one count but fewer than ten. The chain couples TRBV6-1 to TRBJ2-2; D is ambiguous. Germline V gene sequence: CDR1 MNHNS, CDR2 SASEGT. The ends were cut back, 1 base at V and 4 bases at J, with 10 bases in the middle. CDR3 length equals 15 residues. The CDR3 spells CASSEERVGTGELFF. The CDR3 DNA reads TGTGCCAGCAGTGAAGAACGGGTCGGCACCGGGGAGCTGTTTTTT.

The V and J genes are TRBV4-1 and TRBJ1-2; the D gene is possibly TRBD1 (5 bases). V was trimmed by 1 base and J by 5 bases, leaving 14 bases between them. This CDR3 spans 15 amino acids. Germline lookup yields CDR1 MGHRA and CDR2 YSYEKL. The CDR3 reads CASSQVGGSSYGYTF. The CDR3, as DNA: TGCGCCAGCAGCCAAGTCGGGGGATCAAGTTATGGCTACACCTTC.

The chain recombines TRBV7-9 with TRBJ2-2; TRBD2 is a possible D gene (5 bases). Trimming cost V 5 bases and J 4 bases, with 17 bases left between them. This CDR3 is 16 amino acids long. CDR1 SEHNR and CDR2 FQNEAQ come from the germline V gene (reference sequence). In nucleotides, the CDR3 is TGTGCCAGCAGCCCCCTTGGGGAGATATTCACCGGGGAGCTGTTTTTT. Translation: CASSPLGEIFTGELFF.

The CDR3 loop reads CASSLTSNFGYTF. The DNA of the CDR3 is TGTGCCAGCAGTTTAACTTCCAATTTTGGCTACACCTTC. The V call is TRBV28, the J call TRBJ1-2, with no clear D. The CDR3 contains 13 residues. The V gene's germline CDR1 is MDHEN and CDR2 SYDVKM. V dropped 2 bases and J dropped 7 bases, with 11 bases sitting between them.

This rearrangement joins TRBV5-1 to TRBJ1-1, with TRBD1 matching over 9 bases. The junction had 4 bases not matched to a gene; V was cut back by 2 bases and J by 5 bases. Germline CDR1 reads SGHRS; CDR2 reads YFSETQ. The CDR3 consists of 14 residues. The CDR3 is CASSFIQGATEAFF. The CDR3 DNA is TGCGCCAGCAGCTTCATACAGGGGGCGACTGAAGCTTTCTTT.

The chain uses TRBV5-1 and TRBJ1-4; 9 positions agree with TRBD1. Germline CDR1 is SGHRS and CDR2 is YFSETQ. The V and J ends lost 4 bases and 7 bases, in that order; junction bases with no gene match: 11. The CDR3 has 16 residues. CDR3 in DNA: TGCGCCAGCAGCCTGGGTATTACGGACAGGGGTGAAAAACTGTTTTTT. Translating gives CASSLGITDRGEKLFF.

The chain has TRBV5-1 and TRBJ1-2; no clear D gene. V shed 1 base and J shed 3 bases, with 10 bases lying between them. The germline CDR1 and CDR2 sequences are SGHRS and YFSETQ. This CDR3 contains 14 residues. CDR3 residues: CASSLMSQDYGYTF. In DNA form, the CDR3 reads TGCGCCAGCAGCTTGATGAGTCAGGACTATGGCTACACCTTC. The full variable domain, rest sourced from reference TRBV5-1 and TRBJ1-2, is KAGVTQTPRYLIKTRGQQVTLSCSPISGHRSVSWYQQTPGQGLQFLFEYFSETQRNKGNFPGRFSGRQFSNSRSEMNVSTLELGDSALYLCASSLMSQDYGYTFGSGTRLTVV.

The gene calls are TRBV5-1 and TRBJ2-3; 7 bases line up with TRBD1. The CDR3 is 15 amino acids. Germline CDR1 and CDR2: SGHRS and YFSETQ. Trimming at V came to 0 bases and at J to 3 bases, leaving 4 bases not matched to a gene. The CDR3 DNA reads as TGCGCCAGCAGCTTGGTGGGACAGCTAACAGATACGCAGTATTTT. This translates into CASSLVGQLTDTQYF.

J is TRBJ1-1 and V is TRBV5-4, with D possibly TRBD1 on 5 matching bases. The CDR3 runs 15 residues. Germline values: CDR1 SGHNT, CDR2 YYREEE (reference sequence). The V gene lost 5 bases and the J gene lost 2 bases, with 16 bases spanning the gap. CDR3 DNA sequence: TGTGCCAGCAGGCAAAGGGTGACAGACAACACTGAAGCTTTCTTT. It translates to CASRQRVTDNTEAFF.

This chain joins TRBV5-5 and TRBJ2-4, with TRBD2 matching over 8 bases. The ends lost 3 bases at V and 9 bases at J; junction bases unmatched: 8. Germline V gives CDR1 SGHKS, CDR2 YYEKEE (reference sequence). This CDR3 has 14 amino acids. CDR3 nucleotides: TGTGCCAGCAGCTCCTATAGCGGGAACGTCATTCAGTACTTC. Amino acid sequence: CASSSYSGNVIQYF.

The chain joins TRBV6-1 to TRBJ1-4; D might be TRBD1 (6 bases). V was pared by 10 bases and J by 0 bases, with 12 bases between. The CDR3 has 14 amino acids. Germline V gene sequence: CDR1 MNHNS, CDR2 SASEGT. In nucleotides, the CDR3 is TGTGCCACAAGAACAGGGACAACTAATGAAAAACTGTTTTTT. Translated, it gives CATRTGTTNEKLFF.

This clone appeared a single time. This rearrangement joins TRBV10-3 to TRBJ2-3; no clear D. The CDR3 extends over 11 amino acids. The V gene's germline CDR1 is ENHRY and CDR2 SYGVKD. Trimming took off 10 bases at V and 4 bases at J, with 9 bases between the two ends. CDR3 in DNA: TGTGCCAGCCTAGTCGCAGATACGCAGTATTTT. It specifies CASLVADTQYF.

This chain uses TRBV19 with TRBJ2-1, with no clear D. The germline CDR1 and CDR2 sequences are LNHDA and SQIVND (reference sequence). The CDR3 covers 14 residues. V lost 0 bases and J 1 base, leaving 4 bases between the germline ends. The CDR3 nucleotides are TGTGCCAGTAGTATAGATTCTTCCTACAATGAGCAGTTCTTC. Protein: CASSIDSSYNEQFF.